This T cell receptor (beta chain) was found in a study of T cell repertoires in cytomegalovirus infection. General study findings and limits: In two of eight donors, the top clonotype was HLA-C-restricted CMV-specific.

TCRdb re-analysed the reads in MiXCR, keeping a single row per CDR3 protein. The data show 310,000 or so distinct CDR3 sequences, 9.6% seen once. J lost 3 bases, V lost 1 base, and 2 bases had no gene match. The germline gives CDR1 KGHSH, CDR2 LQKENI. This CDR3 comprises 14 residues. This clonotype was counted many times. Antigen specificity is unknown. The sample consisted of PBMCs. The receptor was isolated from a human donor in good health (CMV status not recorded). Some clones in this sample may be carry-over from other donors' samples. The chain carries TRBV18 and TRBJ2-7, with TRBD2 matching over 8 bases. The CDR3 loop reads CASSPRRGGYEQYF. The CDR3 bases are TGTGCCAGCTCACCACGACGGGGGGGCTACGAGCAGTACTTC.